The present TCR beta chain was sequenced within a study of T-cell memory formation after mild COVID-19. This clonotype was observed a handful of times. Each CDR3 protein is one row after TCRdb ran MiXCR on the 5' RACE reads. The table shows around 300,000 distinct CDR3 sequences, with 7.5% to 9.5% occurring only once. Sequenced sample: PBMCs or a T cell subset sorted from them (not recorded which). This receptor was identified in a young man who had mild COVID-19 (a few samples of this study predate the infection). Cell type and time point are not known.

CDR3 DNA: TGTGCCAGCACCTCGGGAGCAAACCAGCCCCAGCATTTT. It encodes CASTSGANQPQHF. The chain couples TRBV6-5 to TRBJ1-5; no firm D call. V lost 7 bases and J 7 bases, leaving 14 bases between the germline ends. The CDR3 loop spans 13 amino acids. Germline V gene sequence: CDR1 MNHEY, CDR2 SVGAGI.